This T cell receptor beta chain was recovered during a study of blood T cell repertoires in COVID-19. Study context: Researchers got acute and convalescent COVID-19 samples from the United States, Italy and Spain. Sample material is recorded as cDNA or gDNA derived from T cells, B-cell-depleted T cells, or PBMCs.

Sequenced by immunoSEQ multiplex PCR; TCRdb stores in-frame clones only, minus some. Of about 180,000 clones listed, around 73% are singletons. The CDR3 extends over 14 amino acids. V was cut by 0 bases and J by 5 bases, with 10 bases left in between. Germline CDR1 reads MNHEY; CDR2 reads SVGAGI. This clonotype originated in a woman aged 50 to 60 who had recovered from COVID-19. The sequencing input was PBMCs or T cells enriched from blood (not recorded which). The chain is built from TRBV6-5 and TRBJ1-1; TRBD1 is a possible D gene (5 bases). The CDR3 sequence: CASSYSSGRTEAFF. The CDR3 DNA sequence: TGTGCCAGCAGTTACTCGTCAGGGAGGACTGAAGCTTTCTTT.